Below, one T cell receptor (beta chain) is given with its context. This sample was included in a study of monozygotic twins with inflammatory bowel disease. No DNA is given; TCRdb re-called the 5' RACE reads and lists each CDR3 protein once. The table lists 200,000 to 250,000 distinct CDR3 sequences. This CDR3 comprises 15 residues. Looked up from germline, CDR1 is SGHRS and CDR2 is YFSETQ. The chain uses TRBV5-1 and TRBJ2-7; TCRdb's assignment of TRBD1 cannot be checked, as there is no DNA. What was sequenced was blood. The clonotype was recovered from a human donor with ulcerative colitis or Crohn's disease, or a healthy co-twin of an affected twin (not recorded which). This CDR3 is CASSDGQGVFDEQYF.